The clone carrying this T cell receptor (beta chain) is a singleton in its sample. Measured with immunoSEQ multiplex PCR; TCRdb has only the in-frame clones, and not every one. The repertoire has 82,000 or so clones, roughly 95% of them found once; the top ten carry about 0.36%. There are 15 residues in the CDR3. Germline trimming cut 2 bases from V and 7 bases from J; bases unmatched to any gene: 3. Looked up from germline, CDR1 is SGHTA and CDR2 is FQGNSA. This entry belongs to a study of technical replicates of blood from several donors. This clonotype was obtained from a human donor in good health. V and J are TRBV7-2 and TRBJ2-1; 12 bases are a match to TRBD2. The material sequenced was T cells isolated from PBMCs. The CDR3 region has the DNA TGTGCCAGCAGCTTACTAGCGGGAGGGGTGAATGAGCAGTTCTTC. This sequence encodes CASSLLAGGVNEQFF. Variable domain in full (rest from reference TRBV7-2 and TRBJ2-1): GAGVSQSPSNKVTEKGKDVELRCDPISGHTALYWYRQSLGQGLEFLIYFQGNSAPDKSGLPSDRFSAERTGGSVSTLTIQRTQQEDSAVYLCASSLLAGGVNEQFFGPGTRLTVL.